This T cell receptor (beta chain) is drawn from a study of blood T cells in healthy people across ages. Whole-study findings and limits: Among long-lived donors, naive CD4+ cells were more numerous and diversity higher than in aged donors.

Germline V gene sequence: CDR1 DFQATT, CDR2 SNEGSKA (reference sequence). The CDR3 contains 14 residues. V shed 1 base, J shed 4 bases, and the junction held 2 bases outside the gene matches. Notes on this clonotype: Its specificity is unknown.

Each donor's blood draw was roughly 9.8 milliliters of peripheral blood. A second about 7 to 11 cycle PCR used barcoded and J-beta primers. TCRdb passed the 5' RACE reads through MiXCR, listing each CDR3 protein once. The repertoire consists of more than 900,000 distinct CDR3 sequences, with approximately 32% occurring once and the leading ten covering roughly 10%. This same sample was also taken into another study, of T cells of mothers and their children. From that report: Extracted RNA, in its entirety, went into cDNA synthesis at around 1.4 ug per 15 ul. It was observed that no persistent microchimeric T cell clones could be detected.

The sequence was obtained from a woman aged 40 to 55 in good health. The chain uses TRBV20-1 and TRBJ2-1, with 9 bases identical to TRBD2. Sequenced sample: blood. CDR3 amino acids: CSARGAGGYNEQFF. CDR3 sequence (DNA): TGCAGTGCTAGAGGGGCGGGGGGGTACAATGAGCAGTTCTTC.